A selection of T cell receptor beta chains follows, all from one sample in a study of blood T cell repertoires in COVID-19. This table comes from immunoSEQ multiplex PCR, and its TCRdb copy is limited to in-frame clones, with some not included. Among approximately 360,000 clones listed, 83% were seen once. Sequencing input: PBMCs or T cells enriched from blood (not recorded which). These receptor sequences come from a woman aged 50 to 65 who had recovered from COVID-19. The CDR3 runs from the conserved cysteine through the conserved F or W. A D gene is named only where the DNA matches it firmly. The listing skips clone size in some rows; elsewhere it reads once, few, many or a size class.

j_gene,v_gene,d_gene,abundance,CDR3nt,CDR3aa
TRBJ1-4,TRBV5-1,-,-,TGCGCCAGCAGCTTGGCGTCAACTAATGAAAAACTGTTTTTT,CASSLASTNEKLFF
TRBJ2-5,TRBV19,-,many,TGTGCCAGTAGTAGGACTACCAAGGAGACCCAGTACTTC,CASSRTTKETQYF
TRBJ1-4,TRBV20-1,-,-,TGCAGTGCTAGTTGGGAGGGAGAGGGGGAAAAACTGTTTTTT,CSASWEGEGEKLFF
TRBJ1-1,TRBV19,-,-,TGTGCCAGTAGTATGAGTCAGGTGAACACTGAAGCTTTCTTT,CASSMSQVNTEAFF
TRBJ2-7,TRBV5-4,-,-,TGTGCCAGCAGCTCCCAGCTCGTTTCGGGAAGCTACGAGCAGTACTTC,CASSSQLVSGSYEQYF
TRBJ2-1,TRBV5-1,TRBD1,-,TGCGCCAGCAGCGGGGGACAGGGGACCTACAATGAGCAGTTCTTC,CASSGGQGTYNEQFF
TRBJ2-7,TRBV7-2,TRBD2,-,TGTGCCAGCAGCAAAACGGGACTAGCGGGAGTGGGGGAGCAGTACTTC,CASSKTGLAGVGEQYF
TRBJ1-3,TRBV5-4,-,many,TGTGCCAGCAGCGATGAGATTCGAACAGGCAACTCTGGAAACACCATATATTTT,CASSDEIRTGNSGNTIYF
TRBJ1-1,TRBV12-3/TRBV12-4,-,-,TGTGCCAGCAGTTTAGGGCAGAACACTGAAGCTTTCTTT,CASSLGQNTEAFF
TRBJ1-4,TRBV19,TRBD1,-,TGTGCCAGTAGTGGAGGGGACAGTAATGAAAAACTGTTTTTT,CASSGGDSNEKLFF
TRBJ2-5,TRBV27,-,-,TGTGCCAGCAGTTTAAGGGGAACCCAAGAGACCCAGTACTTC,CASSLRGTQETQYF
TRBJ2-1,TRBV6-2/TRBV6-3,TRBD1,-,TGTGCCAGCAGCACAACAGGGGGCCCCTCCAATGAGCAGTTCTTC,CASSTTGGPSNEQFF
TRBJ2-1,TRBV6-2/TRBV6-3,TRBD2,-,TGTGCCAGCAGTGCCGAGCGGGGGAGGCAGTTCTTC,CASSAERGRQFF
TRBJ2-3,TRBV19,TRBD2,-,TGTGCCAGTACCAAACTAGCGATAAGCACAGATACGCAGTATTTT,CASTKLAISTDTQYF
TRBJ1-2,TRBV28,-,-,TGTGCCAGCAGTTTAAGTATAGATCCCTTACGAGGAGGCTACACCTTC,CASSLSIDPLRGGYTF